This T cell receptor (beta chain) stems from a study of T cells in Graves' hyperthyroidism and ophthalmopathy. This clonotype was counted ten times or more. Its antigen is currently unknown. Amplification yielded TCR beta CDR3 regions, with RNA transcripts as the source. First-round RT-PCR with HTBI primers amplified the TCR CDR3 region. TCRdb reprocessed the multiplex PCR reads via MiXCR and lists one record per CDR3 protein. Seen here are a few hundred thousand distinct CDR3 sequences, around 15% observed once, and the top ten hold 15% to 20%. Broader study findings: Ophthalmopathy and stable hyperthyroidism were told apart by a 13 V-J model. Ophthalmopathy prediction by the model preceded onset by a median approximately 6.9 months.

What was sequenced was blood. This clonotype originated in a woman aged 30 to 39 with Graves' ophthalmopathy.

Here the CDR3 reads CASSYGTDYEQYF. In DNA, the CDR3 is TGTGCCAGCAGTTACGGGACAGATTACGAGCAGTACTTC. The chain is built from TRBV6-5 and TRBJ2-7; 7 bases match TRBD1. Per the germline V gene, CDR1 is MNHEY and CDR2 is SVGAGI. V dropped 2 bases and J dropped 4; count of bases not matched to a gene: 2. The CDR3 covers 13 residues.